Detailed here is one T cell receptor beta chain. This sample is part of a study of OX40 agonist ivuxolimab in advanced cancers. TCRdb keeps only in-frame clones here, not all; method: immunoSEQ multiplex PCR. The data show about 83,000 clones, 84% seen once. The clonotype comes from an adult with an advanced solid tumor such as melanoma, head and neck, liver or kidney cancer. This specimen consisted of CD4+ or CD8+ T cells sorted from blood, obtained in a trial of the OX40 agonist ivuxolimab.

The chain's CDR3 is CASTELGLRNEQFF. In nucleotides, the CDR3 is TGTGCCAGTACAGAACTGGGACTTCGGAATGAGCAGTTCTTC. The V call is TRBV19, the J call TRBJ2-1; D is possibly TRBD2 (6 bases). The CDR3 covers 14 residues. The V end lost 7 bases, the J end lost 7 bases, and 17 bases lay between the germline ends. Looked up from germline, CDR1 is LNHDA and CDR2 is SQIVND (reference sequence).